This T cell receptor (beta chain) was sequenced for a study of blood T cell repertoires in COVID-19. As for the study in general: Samples taken during acute and convalescent COVID-19 were collected in the United States, Italy and Spain. In each case, the material was cDNA or gDNA derived from T cells, B-cell-depleted T cells, or PBMCs.

Trimming took off 5 bases at V and 1 base at J, with 9 bases between the two ends. The CDR3 loop spans 13 amino acids. Germline-derived CDR1 and CDR2 are SEHNR and FQNEAQ (reference sequence). Participants, about 18 to 95 years old, spanned 25 or so US areas. Recovered Cohort 3 donors showed two negative PCRs, clearance, or symptom resolution. TCRdb's table, derived via immunoSEQ multiplex PCR, lists solely in-frame clones and lacks some. The table lists about 270,000 clones, about 85% of them singletons. This receptor was taken from a woman aged 50 to 60 who had recovered from COVID-19. Sequenced material: PBMCs or T cells enriched from blood (not recorded which). The V and J genes are TRBV7-9 and TRBJ2-7, with D possibly being TRBD1 (5 bases). The CDR3 is CASSETGSYEQYF. CDR3 DNA sequence: TGTGCCAGCAGCGAAACAGGTTCCTACGAGCAGTACTTC.